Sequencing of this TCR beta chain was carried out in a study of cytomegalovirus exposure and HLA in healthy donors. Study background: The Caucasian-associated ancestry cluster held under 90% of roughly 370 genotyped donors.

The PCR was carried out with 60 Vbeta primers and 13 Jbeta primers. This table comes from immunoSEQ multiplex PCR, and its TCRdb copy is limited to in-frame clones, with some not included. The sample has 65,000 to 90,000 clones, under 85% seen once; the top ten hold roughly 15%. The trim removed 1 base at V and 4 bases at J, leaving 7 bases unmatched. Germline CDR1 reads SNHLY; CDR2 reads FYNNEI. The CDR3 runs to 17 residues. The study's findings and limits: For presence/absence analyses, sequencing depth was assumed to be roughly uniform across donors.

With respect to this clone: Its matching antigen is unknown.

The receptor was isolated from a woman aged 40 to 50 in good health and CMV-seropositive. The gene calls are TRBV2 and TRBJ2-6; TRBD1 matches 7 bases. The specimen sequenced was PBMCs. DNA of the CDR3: TGTGCCAGCAGTGAAGACAGGGGTTTCGCCGGGGCCAACGTCCTGACTTTC. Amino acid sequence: CASSEDRGFAGANVLTF.